This entry lists 28 T cell receptor beta chains sequenced from one sample in a study of blood T cell repertoires in COVID-19. Sequencing used immunoSEQ multiplex PCR; TCRdb keeps in-frame clones, though not all of them. The sample lists almost 350,000 clones; around nine tenths were seen once. Specimen: PBMCs or T cells enriched from blood (not recorded which). These receptors all stem from a woman aged 25 to 39 who had been exposed to COVID-19.

V and J are TRBV29-1 and TRBJ2-1; tentatively, D is TRBD1 (5 bases). Per germline, CDR1 SQVTM and CDR2 ANQGSEA. V lost 0 bases to trimming and J lost 5 bases, with 14 bases between them. This CDR3 spans 15 amino acids. This CDR3 is CSVEDTQGGDNEQFF. The CDR3 bases are TGCAGCGTTGAAGATACCCAGGGTGGGGACAATGAGCAGTTCTTC.

J is TRBJ2-3 and V is TRBV5-1, with 9 bases lining up with TRBD1. The CDR3 covers 15 residues. Germline assignment: CDR1 SGHRS and CDR2 YFSETQ. V shed 1 base and J 5 bases; nucleotides not matched to a gene: 5. The CDR3 loop reads CASSLRGTGKDTQYF. In DNA, the CDR3 is TGCGCCAGCAGCTTGAGGGGGACAGGGAAAGATACGCAGTATTTT.

This clone was picked up one time. The gene calls are TRBV19 and TRBJ1-5, with 7 bases identical to TRBD1. The CDR3 runs to 15 residues. The germline V gene has CDR1 LNHDA and CDR2 SQIVND (reference sequence). Trimming cost V 7 bases and J 4 bases; bases outside gene matches: 10. The CDR3 DNA sequence: TGTGCCAGTACCCCGACAGGGTCGGGGAATCAGCCCCAGCATTTT. This sequence encodes CASTPTGSGNQPQHF.

This clone has just one count. The chain combines TRBV28 with TRBJ2-1, with D possibly matching TRBD2 (5 bases). The germline V gene encodes CDR1 MDHEN and CDR2 SYDVKM. The CDR3 runs 16 residues. The germline V and J ends were trimmed by 6 bases and 9 bases, with 24 bases remaining between them. The CDR3 sequence: CASRPREQRRFGEQFF. Here the CDR3 DNA reads TGTGCCAGCAGACCCCGTGAACAGCGGAGGTTTGGTGAGCAGTTCTTC. Combining the CDR3 with reference TRBV28 and TRBJ2-1 gives the whole variable domain DVKVTQSSRYLVKRTGEKVFLECVQDMDHENMFWYRQDPGLGLRLIYFSYDVKMKEKGDIPEGYSVSREKKERFSLILESASTNQTSMYLCASRPREQRRFGEQFFGPGTRLTVL.

The rearrangement joins TRBV24-1 to TRBJ1-2, with D perhaps TRBD1 (5 bases). Germline V gene data show CDR1 as KGHDR and CDR2 as SFDVKD. CDR3 length: 12 amino acids. Trimming stripped 4 bases from V and 12 bases from J, with 14 bases between. The CDR3 sequence: CATSDRWGGHTF. The CDR3 DNA is TGTGCCACCAGTGACCGCTGGGGGGGTCACACCTTC.

The V call is TRBV5-1, the J call TRBJ2-1; 9 nucleotides match TRBD2. This CDR3 is 15 amino acids long. The germline CDR1 and CDR2 sequences are SGHRS and YFSETQ. Germline trimming cut 4 bases from V and 9 bases from J; bases unmatched to any gene: 11. CDR3 DNA sequence: TGCGCCAGCAGCCTGCGGCGGGAGGGCCGCAGTGAGCAGTTCTTC. Its protein is CASSLRREGRSEQFF.

This chain uses TRBV7-2 with TRBJ2-7, with 7 bases aligning to TRBD2. The CDR3 covers 15 residues. The germline V gene has CDR1 SGHTA and CDR2 FQGNSA. V lost 5 bases to trimming and J lost 7 bases; unmatched junction nucleotides: 14. The CDR3 DNA reads TGTGCCAGCAGCGAGCACGGGACTACCGCTGGTGAGCAGTACTTC. Encoded protein: CASSEHGTTAGEQYF.

The rearrangement uses TRBV5-1 and TRBJ1-2; D possibly corresponds to TRBD1 (5 bases). The ends were cut back, 4 bases at V and 4 bases at J, with 17 bases in the middle. CDR3 length: 15 residues. The germline V gene encodes CDR1 SGHRS and CDR2 YFSETQ. The CDR3 coding sequence is TGCGCCAGCAGCACAGGCACCGGGCCAACCTATGGCTACACCTTC. Translated: CASSTGTGPTYGYTF.

V is TRBV7-9 and J is TRBJ2-5, with 7 bases aligning to TRBD2. Trimming took 1 base from V and 5 from J; bases not matched to a gene: 10. Germline values: CDR1 SEHNR, CDR2 FQNEAQ (reference sequence). CDR3 length: 16 residues. This CDR3 reads CASSLGGGSPPETQYF. CDR3 nucleotide sequence: TGTGCCAGCAGCTTAGGCGGCGGGAGCCCGCCGGAGACCCAGTACTTC.

The V and J genes are TRBV28 and TRBJ2-2; 10 nucleotides match TRBD1. Germline V CDR1 and CDR2: MDHEN, SYDVKM. J lost 6 bases, V lost 5 bases, and 3 bases had no gene match. CDR3 length: 14 residues. The chain's CDR3 is CASSDRGRAGELFF. The DNA for the CDR3 is TGTGCCAGCAGTGACAGGGGGCGCGCCGGGGAGCTGTTTTTT.

The sample holds one count of this clone. The chain couples TRBV9 to TRBJ2-5; TRBD2 aligns across 8 bases. Per germline, CDR1 SGDLS and CDR2 YYNGEE. V lost 3 bases, J lost 2 bases, and 15 bases stayed unmatched. The CDR3 sequence is 18 residues long. The CDR3 reads CASSAAVKTSAEQETQYF. CDR3 nucleotide sequence: TGTGCCAGCAGCGCGGCCGTAAAGACTAGCGCAGAGCAAGAGACCCAGTACTTC.

The chain couples TRBV7-9 to TRBJ2-3; D is possibly TRBD2 (5 bases). From germline, CDR1 is SEHNR and CDR2 FQNEAQ (reference sequence). This CDR3 contains 16 residues. V lost 2 bases, J lost 0 bases, and 12 bases lay in between. CDR3 sequence: CASSLRSGFSTDTQYF. As DNA, the CDR3 is TGTGCCAGCAGCTTAAGAAGCGGTTTTAGCACAGATACGCAGTATTTT.

The chain joins TRBV10-3 to TRBJ1-1; 7 positions match TRBD1. V lost 6 bases to trimming and J lost 0 bases; unmatched junction nucleotides: 1. The CDR3 consists of 13 residues. CDR1 is ENHRY, CDR2 SYGVKD, per germline. CDR3 sequence (DNA): TGTGCCATCAGGGGACAGCTGAACACTGAAGCTTTCTTT. This encodes CAIRGQLNTEAFF.

This clone was seen once. The genes are TRBV19 and TRBJ2-7; 11 bases map to TRBD1. Looked up from germline, CDR1 is LNHDA and CDR2 is SQIVND (reference sequence). Trimming cost V 4 bases and J 3 bases; bases outside gene matches: 11. The length of the CDR3 is 17 residues. The CDR3 here is CASSTPTSGTGGYEQYF. CDR3 nucleotides: TGTGCCAGTAGTACTCCAACCTCCGGGACAGGGGGCTACGAGCAGTACTTC. Full variable domain (remainder filled in from reference TRBV19 and TRBJ2-7): DGGITQSPKYLFRKEGQNVTLSCEQNLNHDAMYWYRQDPGQGLRLIYYSQIVNDFQKGDIAEGYSVSREKKESFPLTVTSAQKNPTAFYLCASSTPTSGTGGYEQYFGPGTRLTVT.

This rearrangement joins TRBV18 to TRBJ1-3; D call uncertain. Germline loops: CDR1 KGHSH, CDR2 LQKENI. Trimming took 1 base from V and 8 from J, leaving 15 bases between them. CDR3 length: 15 amino acids. The chain's CDR3 is CASSPQDSLGHTIYF. The CDR3 DNA follows: TGTGCCAGCTCACCACAGGACTCTCTTGGCCACACCATATATTTT. Variable domain in full (rest from reference TRBV18 and TRBJ1-3): NAGVMQNPRHLVRRRGQEARLRCSPMKGHSHVYWYRQLPEEGLKFMVYLQKENIIDESGMPKERFSAEFPKEGPSILRIQQVVRGDSAAYFCASSPQDSLGHTIYFGEGSWLTVV.

This clone was recorded only once. The rearrangement joins TRBV18 to TRBJ2-1, with a possible D match to TRBD2 (5 bases). CDR1 KGHSH and CDR2 LQKENI come from the germline V gene. The V and J ends lost 6 bases and 5 bases respectively, with 17 bases between them. The CDR3 is 15 residues long. CDR3: CASSPLTGNDNEQFF. CDR3 bases: TGTGCCAGCTCCCCCCTCACGGGAAATGACAATGAGCAGTTCTTC.

The V gene is TRBV7-2, the J gene TRBJ2-5; D not certain. The CDR3 has 15 amino acids. Germline-derived CDR1 and CDR2 are SGHTA and FQGNSA. V lost 3 bases, J lost 5 bases, and 16 bases lay in between. The CDR3 sequence is CASSFPSEITETQYF. The CDR3 bases are TGTGCCAGCAGCTTCCCATCAGAAATCACGGAGACCCAGTACTTC. Full variable domain (remainder filled in from reference TRBV7-2 and TRBJ2-5): GAGVSQSPSNKVTEKGKDVELRCDPISGHTALYWYRQSLGQGLEFLIYFQGNSAPDKSGLPSDRFSAERTGGSVSTLTIQRTQQEDSAVYLCASSFPSEITETQYFGPGTRLLVL.

This chain joins TRBV28 and TRBJ2-2, with D possibly being TRBD2 (6 bases). V was clipped by 6 bases and J by 0 bases, with 14 bases between them. CDR1 is MDHEN and CDR2 is SYDVKM in the germline V gene. The CDR3 runs to 16 residues. Here the CDR3 DNA reads TGTGCCAGCAGGGGGGGAGGCCCTACGAACACCGGGGAGCTGTTTTTT. This encodes CASRGGGPTNTGELFF. The entire variable domain, with the rest obtained from reference TRBV28 and TRBJ2-2, is as follows: DVKVTQSSRYLVKRTGEKVFLECVQDMDHENMFWYRQDPGLGLRLIYFSYDVKMKEKGDIPEGYSVSREKKERFSLILESASTNQTSMYLCASRGGGPTNTGELFFGEGSRLTVL.

This chain links TRBV7-8 with TRBJ2-7; TRBD2 matches at 9 bases. J was trimmed by 2 bases and V by 1 base; bases with no gene match: 6. CDR3 length equals 16 residues. Germline V gene data show CDR1 as SGHVS and CDR2 as FQNEAQ. CDR3 DNA: TGTGCCAGCAGCTTAGGGGGCCTAGCGGGAACCTACGAGCAGTACTTC. It yields the protein CASSLGGLAGTYEQYF.

The J gene is TRBJ1-5, the V gene TRBV28; D not resolved. The V gene lost 1 base and the J gene lost 6 bases, with 10 bases spanning the gap. Germline CDR1 is MDHEN and CDR2 is SYDVKM. This CDR3 has 14 amino acids. CDR3 residues: CASSLFGVFQPQHF. The CDR3 region has the DNA TGTGCCAGCAGTTTATTCGGGGTGTTTCAGCCCCAGCATTTT.

On this clone: One junction end does not reproduce the germline sequence, and a read error may be involved. The chain has TRBV7-2 and TRBJ2-1; tentative D call: TRBD1 (6 bases). The germline V gene has CDR1 SGHTA and CDR2 FQGNSA. CDR3 size: 13 residues. The CDR3 spells CASSFGQYSEQFF. In nucleotides, the CDR3 is TGTGCCAGCAGCTTCGGACAGTACAGTGAGCAGTTCTTC. Full variable domain (missing parts from reference TRBV7-2 and TRBJ2-1): GAGVSQSPSNKVTEKGKDVELRCDPISGHTALYWYRQSLGQGLEFLIYFQGNSAPDKSGLPSDRFSAERTGGSVSTLTIQRTQQEDSAVYLCASSFGQYSEQFFGPGTRLTVL.

The gene calls are TRBV5-8 and TRBJ1-1; 7 bases are shared with TRBD1. The CDR3 is 15 amino acids. Germline CDR1 SGHTS, CDR2 YDEGEE. Trimming cost V 4 bases and J 1 base; bases outside gene matches: 7. CDR3 amino acids: CASSTRRTGNTEAFF. The CDR3 coding sequence is TGTGCCAGCAGCACCCGTCGGACAGGGAACACTGAAGCTTTCTTT.

The rearrangement uses TRBV2 and TRBJ1-2; D not resolved. The germline CDR1 and CDR2 sequences are SNHLY and FYNNEI. The CDR3 is 15 amino acids. Trimming removed 4 bases from V and 4 bases from J, with 16 bases in between. The CDR3 loop reads CASSVSDSTTYGYTF. The CDR3 nucleotides are TGTGCCAGCAGTGTCAGCGACTCCACTACCTATGGCTACACCTTC.

This rearrangement joins TRBV28 to TRBJ2-7, with a tentative D call TRBD1 (6 bases). The germline V and J ends were trimmed by 5 bases and 2 bases, with 13 bases remaining between them. This CDR3 region has 14 residues. In germline, CDR1 is MDHEN, CDR2 SYDVKM. CDR3 residues: CASSRQGSTYEQYF. The CDR3 DNA reads TGTGCCAGCAGTCGTCAGGGGTCAACCTACGAGCAGTACTTC.

In this sample, this clone turned up a few times. The CDR3 region has the DNA TGCGCCAGCAGCTCACGGACAGGGACCGAGCAGTACTTC. Protein product: CASSSRTGTEQYF. The chain couples TRBV5-1 to TRBJ2-7; 8 bases agree with TRBD1. CDR1 is SGHRS and CDR2 is YFSETQ in the germline V gene. V lost 3 bases to trimming and J lost 6 bases; unmatched junction nucleotides: 5. The CDR3 runs to 13 residues.

The rearrangement links TRBV14 to TRBJ2-5, with D maybe TRBD2 (5 bases). The CDR3 runs to 18 residues. CDR1 SGHDN and CDR2 FVKESK come from the germline V gene. V was shortened by 0 bases and J by 1 base, with 18 bases between the two germline ends. The CDR3 protein is CASSQDFRITSTQETQYF. The DNA of the CDR3 is TGTGCCAGCAGCCAAGACTTCCGGATAACTAGTACCCAAGAGACCCAGTACTTC.

V gene TRBV19 combines with J gene TRBJ1-5; weak D call: TRBD1 (5 bases). The V gene's germline CDR1 is LNHDA and CDR2 SQIVND (reference sequence). V was clipped by 3 bases and J by 3 bases, with 18 bases between them. The CDR3 loop spans 17 amino acids. The CDR3 DNA follows: TGTGCCAGTAGTATTCGGGGGGTTGGGGTACTCAATCAGCCCCAGCATTTT. This gives the protein CASSIRGVGVLNQPQHF.

The chain employs TRBV5-1 and TRBJ2-5; possibly TRBD2 for D (6 bases). Germline V lookup: CDR1 SGHRS, CDR2 YFSETQ. This CDR3 spans 14 amino acids. V was pared by 4 bases and J by 5 bases, with 15 bases between. The CDR3 reads CASSPGEGWETQYF. The CDR3 DNA reads TGCGCCAGCAGCCCGGGGGAAGGGTGGGAGACCCAGTACTTC.